This T cell receptor beta chain emerged from a study of control samples from healthy donors and cancer patients. Clones were sequenced by immunoSEQ multiplex PCR, and TCRdb holds only the in-frame ones, with some missing. The table includes about 120,000 clones, 80% to 95% detected once. Germline lookup yields CDR1 SGHRS and CDR2 YFSETQ. V shed 0 bases, J shed 3 bases, and the junction held 4 bases outside the gene matches. This CDR3 comprises 16 residues. Sequenced input: blood. This chain uses TRBV5-1 with TRBJ2-3, with TRBD1 identical over 10 bases. This TCR was sampled from a woman aged 18-29 years in good health. CDR3 amino acids: CASSLGGQGGTDTQYF. The DNA for the CDR3 is TGCGCCAGCAGCTTGGGCGGACAGGGGGGAACAGATACGCAGTATTTT.